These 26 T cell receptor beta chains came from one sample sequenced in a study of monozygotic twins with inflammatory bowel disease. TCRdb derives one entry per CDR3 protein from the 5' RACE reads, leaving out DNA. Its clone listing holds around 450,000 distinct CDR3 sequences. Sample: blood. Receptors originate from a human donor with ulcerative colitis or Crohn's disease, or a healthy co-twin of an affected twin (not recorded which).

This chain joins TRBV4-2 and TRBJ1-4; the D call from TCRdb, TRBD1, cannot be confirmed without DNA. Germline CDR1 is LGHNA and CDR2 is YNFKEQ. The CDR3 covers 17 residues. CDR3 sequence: CASSYEETTGNREKLFF.

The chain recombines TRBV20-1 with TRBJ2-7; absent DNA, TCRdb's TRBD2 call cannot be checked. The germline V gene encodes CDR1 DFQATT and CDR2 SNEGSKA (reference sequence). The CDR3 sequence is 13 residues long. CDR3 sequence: CSAHTSGRGEQYF.

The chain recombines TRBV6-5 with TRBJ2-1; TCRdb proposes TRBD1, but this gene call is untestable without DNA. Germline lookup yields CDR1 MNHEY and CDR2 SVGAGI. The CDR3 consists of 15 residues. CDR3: CASSYSGQGNNEQFF.

CDR3 loop: CASSFMFGNSPLHF. The chain has TRBV11-2 and TRBJ1-6. Germline CDR1 reads SGHAT; CDR2 reads FQNNGV. There are 14 residues in the CDR3.

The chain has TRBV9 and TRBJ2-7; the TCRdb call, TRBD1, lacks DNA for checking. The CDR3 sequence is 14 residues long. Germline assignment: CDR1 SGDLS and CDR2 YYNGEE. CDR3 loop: CASSPGGSSYEQYF.

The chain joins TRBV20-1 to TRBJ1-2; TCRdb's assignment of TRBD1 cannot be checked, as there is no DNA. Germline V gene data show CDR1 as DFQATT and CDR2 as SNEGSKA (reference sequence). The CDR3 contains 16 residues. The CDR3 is CSARDPRTGPNYGYTF.

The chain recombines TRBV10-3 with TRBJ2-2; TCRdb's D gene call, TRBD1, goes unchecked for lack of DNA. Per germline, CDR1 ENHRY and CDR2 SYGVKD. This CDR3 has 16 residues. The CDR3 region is CAISESGTGIGGELFF.

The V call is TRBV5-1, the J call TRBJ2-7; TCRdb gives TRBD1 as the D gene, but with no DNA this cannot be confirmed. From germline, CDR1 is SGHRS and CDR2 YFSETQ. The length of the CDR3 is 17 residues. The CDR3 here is CASSSRDGGPKAYEQYF.

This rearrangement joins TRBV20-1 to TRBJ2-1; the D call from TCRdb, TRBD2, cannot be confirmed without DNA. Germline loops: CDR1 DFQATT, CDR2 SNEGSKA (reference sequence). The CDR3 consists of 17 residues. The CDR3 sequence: CSARETSPSMLYNEQFF.

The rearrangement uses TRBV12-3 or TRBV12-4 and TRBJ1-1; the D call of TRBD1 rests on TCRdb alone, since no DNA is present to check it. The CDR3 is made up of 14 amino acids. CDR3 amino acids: CASSYPPTATEAFF.

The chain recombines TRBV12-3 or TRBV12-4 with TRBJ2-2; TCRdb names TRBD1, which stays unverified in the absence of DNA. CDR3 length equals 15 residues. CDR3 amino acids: CASTDRDRGTGELFF.

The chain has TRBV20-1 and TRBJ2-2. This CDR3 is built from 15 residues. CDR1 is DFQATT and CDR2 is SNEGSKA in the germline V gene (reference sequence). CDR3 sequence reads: CSAIDPGANTGELFF.

The CDR3 sequence: CASRQGAVQETQYF. The gene calls are TRBV7-9 and TRBJ2-5; TCRdb reports TRBD1, a call that lacks DNA to check it against. Germline lookup yields CDR1 SEHNR and CDR2 FQNEAQ (reference sequence). The CDR3 loop spans 14 amino acids.

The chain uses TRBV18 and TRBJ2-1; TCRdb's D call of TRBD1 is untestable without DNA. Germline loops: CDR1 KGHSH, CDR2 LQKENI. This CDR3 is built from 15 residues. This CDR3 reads CASSSGTGSYNEQFF.

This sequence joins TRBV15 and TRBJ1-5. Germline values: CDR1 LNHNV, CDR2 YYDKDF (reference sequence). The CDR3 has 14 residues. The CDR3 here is CATSPVKTVHPQHF.

CDR3: CASSESGQPQHF. The chain carries TRBV19 and TRBJ1-5. CDR1 and CDR2 from the germline V gene are LNHDA and SQIVND (reference sequence). CDR3 length equals 12 residues.

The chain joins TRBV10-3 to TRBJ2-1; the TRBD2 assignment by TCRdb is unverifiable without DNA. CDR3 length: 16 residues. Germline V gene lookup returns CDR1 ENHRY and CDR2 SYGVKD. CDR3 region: CAISGLAGGTYNEQFF.

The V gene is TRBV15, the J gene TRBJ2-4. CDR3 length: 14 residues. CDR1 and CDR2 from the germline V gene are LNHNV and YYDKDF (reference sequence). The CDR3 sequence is CATGWYGGKNIQYF.

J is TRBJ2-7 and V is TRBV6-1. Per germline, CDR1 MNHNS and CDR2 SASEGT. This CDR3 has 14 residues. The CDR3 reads CASSEWGSSYEQYF.

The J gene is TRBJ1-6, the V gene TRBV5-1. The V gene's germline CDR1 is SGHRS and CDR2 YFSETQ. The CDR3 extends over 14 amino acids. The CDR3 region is CASSLATAYSPLHF. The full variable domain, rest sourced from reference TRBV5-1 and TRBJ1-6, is KAGVTQTPRYLIKTRGQQVTLSCSPISGHRSVSWYQQTPGQGLQFLFEYFSETQRNKGNFPGRFSGRQFSNSRSEMNVSTLELGDSALYLCASSLATAYSPLHFGNGTRLTVT.

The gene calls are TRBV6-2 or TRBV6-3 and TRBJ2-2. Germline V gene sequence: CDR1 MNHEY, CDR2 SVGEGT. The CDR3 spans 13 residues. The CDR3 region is CASSYDGVRELFF.

CDR3 sequence: CSARALQGQGLFNEQFF. This rearrangement joins TRBV20-1 to TRBJ2-1; TCRdb calls TRBD1, which cannot be checked without DNA. There are 17 residues in the CDR3. Germline-derived CDR1 and CDR2 are DFQATT and SNEGSKA (reference sequence).

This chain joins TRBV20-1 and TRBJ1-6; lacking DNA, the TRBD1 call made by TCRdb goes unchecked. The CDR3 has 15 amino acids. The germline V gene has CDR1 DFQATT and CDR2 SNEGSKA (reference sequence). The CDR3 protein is CSARAGFTYNSPLHF.

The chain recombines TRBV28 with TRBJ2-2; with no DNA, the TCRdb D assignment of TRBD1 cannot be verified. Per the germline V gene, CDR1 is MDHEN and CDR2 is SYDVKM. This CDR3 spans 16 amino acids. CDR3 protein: CASRTPTAARTGELFF.

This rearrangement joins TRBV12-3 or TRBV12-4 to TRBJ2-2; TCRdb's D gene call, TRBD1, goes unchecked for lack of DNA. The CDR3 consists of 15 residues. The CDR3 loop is CASSFWTGWPGELFF.

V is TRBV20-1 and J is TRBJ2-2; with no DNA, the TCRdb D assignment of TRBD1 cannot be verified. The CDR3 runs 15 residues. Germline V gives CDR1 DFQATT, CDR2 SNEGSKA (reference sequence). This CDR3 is CSAPTGATNTGELFF.